Shown below are 9 T cell receptor beta chains from a single sample sequenced in a study of OX40 agonist ivuxolimab in advanced cancers. Clones were read by immunoSEQ multiplex PCR, and TCRdb kept only the in-frame ones, dropping some. The table has 65,000 to 90,000 clones, 91% seen once; the top ten hold about 2.5%. The sample consisted of CD4+ or CD8+ T cells sorted from blood, taken in a trial of the OX40 agonist ivuxolimab. The receptors derive from an adult with an advanced solid tumor such as melanoma, head and neck, liver or kidney cancer.

The genes are TRBV7-9 and TRBJ1-2, with D unclear. Trimming pared 3 bases from V and 8 bases from J, leaving 16 bases between. CDR1 and CDR2 from the germline V gene are SEHNR and FQNEAQ (reference sequence). The CDR3 covers 14 residues. The CDR3 reads CASSFVSTFGGYTF. The CDR3 DNA is TGTGCCAGCAGCTTTGTTAGCACTTTCGGGGGCTACACCTTC.

The rearrangement joins TRBV5-1 to TRBJ2-5, with D perhaps being TRBD1 or TRBD2 (5 bases each). Trimming took 0 bases from V and 5 from J, leaving 17 bases between them. In germline, CDR1 is SGHRS, CDR2 YFSETQ. CDR3 size: 16 residues. In nucleotides, the CDR3 is TGCGCCAGCAGCTTGGTGGGACGCGGAGGTCTGGAGACCCAGTACTTC. This encodes CASSLVGRGGLETQYF.

The chain combines TRBV10-2 with TRBJ1-5; D remains unclear. CDR1 and CDR2 from the germline V gene are WSHSY and SAAADI. V gave up 6 bases and J gave up 4 bases, with 13 bases separating them. The CDR3 loop spans 14 amino acids. This CDR3 reads CASSVGSPNQPQHF. CDR3 bases: TGCGCCAGCAGCGTGGGCAGCCCGAATCAGCCCCAGCATTTT.

V gene TRBV28 combines with J gene TRBJ2-7, with D perhaps given as TRBD1 or TRBD2 (5 bases each). Germline V gene data show CDR1 as MDHEN and CDR2 as SYDVKM. The germline V and J ends were trimmed by 5 bases and 3 bases, with 14 bases remaining between them. The CDR3 has 14 residues. CDR3: CASSGGSFDYEQYF. Here the CDR3 DNA reads TGTGCCAGCAGTGGGGGATCCTTTGACTACGAGCAGTACTTC.

The chain links TRBV6-1 to TRBJ2-1; D may be TRBD1 (5 bases). CDR3 length equals 14 residues. Germline values: CDR1 MNHNS, CDR2 SASEGT. The V gene lost 5 bases and the J gene lost 4 bases, with 12 bases spanning the gap. The CDR3 is CASSKQVSYNEQFF. CDR3 in DNA: TGTGCCAGCAGTAAACAGGTTTCGTACAATGAGCAGTTCTTC.

The chain combines TRBV5-4 with TRBJ1-1; no definite D call. V was pared by 0 bases and J by 4 bases, with 10 bases between. Germline CDR1 reads SGHNT; CDR2 reads YYREEE (reference sequence). The CDR3 is 14 residues long. The CDR3 nucleotides are TGTGCCAGCAGCTTGGGTAATAACCCCACTGAAGCTTTCTTT. As protein: CASSLGNNPTEAFF.

The chain links TRBV6-4 to TRBJ2-3; D uncertain. Per germline, CDR1 MRHNA and CDR2 SNTAGT. V gave up 3 bases and J gave up 2 bases, with 12 bases separating them. The CDR3 loop spans 15 amino acids. The CDR3 nucleotides read TGTGCCAGCAGTGAGGGGTTGGGGATCACAGATACGCAGTATTTT. Translating it yields CASSEGLGITDTQYF.

The V gene is TRBV27, the J gene TRBJ2-5; TRBD1 might be the D (5 bases). CDR1 and CDR2 (germline): MNHEY, SMNVEV (reference sequence). This CDR3 contains 14 residues. The germline V and J ends were trimmed by 5 bases and 7 bases, with 17 bases remaining between them. The CDR3 DNA sequence: TGTGCCAGCAGTCCAGGGCCCGCCTATGCGACCCAGTACTTC. Translation: CASSPGPAYATQYF.

This chain joins TRBV7-3 and TRBJ1-1; D is unresolved. From germline, CDR1 is SGHTA and CDR2 FQGTGA. The CDR3 is 13 amino acids. V was cut by 1 base and J by 1 base, with 4 bases left in between. Here the CDR3 DNA reads TGTGCCAGCAGCTTAATTCGGAACACTGAAGCTTTCTTT. Translating it yields CASSLIRNTEAFF.